This TCR beta chain stems from a study of T-cell reconstitution after alpha-beta-depleted transplantation in children. Study-level findings and limits: From newly produced T cells came most of the T-cell counts and diversity one year after transplant.

This clonotype was detected ten times or more. Antigen specificity is unknown. This CDR3 spans 13 amino acids. Germline V gene data show CDR1 as DFQATT and CDR2 as SNEGSKA (reference sequence). Trimming took off 0 bases at V and 5 bases at J, with 5 bases between the two ends. Unique molecular identifiers were used to barcode this TCRbeta library. TCRdb reprocessed the PCR reads via MiXCR and lists one record per CDR3 protein. The table shows almost 500,000 distinct CDR3 sequences, with about 10% occurring only once. The clonotype comes from a child aged 2-15 years with inherited bone marrow failure, due to receive a stem cell transplant. Sequences were derived from PBMCs, sampled before TCRalphabeta/CD19-depleted stem cell transplant. V usage is TRBV20-1 and J usage is TRBJ2-6; D unclear. DNA of the CDR3: TGCAGTGCTAGAGATAACAGGGCCAACGTCCTGACTTTC. It codes for CSARDNRANVLTF.